A single sample gave rise to the 21 T cell receptor beta chains below, sequenced in a study of blood T cell repertoires in COVID-19. Profiling relied on immunoSEQ multiplex PCR, and the TCRdb table lists in-frame clones only, not all of them. The data hold approximately 28,000 clones, with 70% to 90% observed a single time. Sequencing used peripheral blood. The receptor set was obtained from a human donor in a cohort sampled during active COVID-19.

The chain is built from TRBV5-1 and TRBJ2-7, with 7 positions matching TRBD1. Germline V gene data show CDR1 as SGHRS and CDR2 as YFSETQ. Trimming took 2 bases from V and 5 from J; bases not matched to a gene: 7. This CDR3 is built from 14 residues. The CDR3 sequence is CASSLLRGQNEQYF. The CDR3 nucleotides are TGCGCCAGCAGCTTACTTAGGGGGCAGAACGAGCAGTACTTC.

A few counts support this clone. DNA of the CDR3: TGTGCCAGCAGCCCCGGGACAGGGAACCACACCTTC. This encodes CASSPGTGNHTF. The gene calls are TRBV6-5 and TRBJ1-2, with 9 nucleotides matching TRBD1. Trimming cost V 6 bases and J 12 bases; bases outside gene matches: 8. Germline V gene sequence: CDR1 MNHEY, CDR2 SVGAGI. The CDR3 is made up of 12 amino acids.

A single count supports this clone. The CDR3 reads CATSDLKDRQSNEQFF. In DNA, the CDR3 is TGTGCCACCAGTGATTTGAAGGACAGGCAGTCCAATGAGCAGTTCTTC. The V and J genes are TRBV24-1 and TRBJ2-1; 7 bases map to TRBD1. The CDR3 is 16 amino acids. CDR1 is KGHDR and CDR2 is SFDVKD in the germline V gene. V shed 0 bases, J shed 6 bases, and the junction held 7 bases outside the gene matches.

V and J are TRBV18 and TRBJ2-1; D is possibly TRBD2 (5 bases). The V end was cut by 1 base, the J end by 9 bases, with 13 bases between. The CDR3 is made up of 14 amino acids. Germline V gives CDR1 KGHSH, CDR2 LQKENI. Written as DNA, the CDR3 is TGTGCCAGCTCACCACAGGAGGATCTTGGTGAGCAGTTCTTC. Amino acids: CASSPQEDLGEQFF.

The V call is TRBV6-5, the J call TRBJ2-7; TRBD1 is a possible D gene (6 bases). Per the germline V gene, CDR1 is MNHEY and CDR2 is SVGAGI. V lost 8 bases, J lost 2 bases, and 13 bases lay in between. The CDR3 runs to 13 residues. CDR3 coding DNA: TGTGCCAGCGGCGTACAGGGTCCCTACGAGCAGTACTTC. This gives the protein CASGVQGPYEQYF.

This chain uses TRBV18 with TRBJ1-4; no clear D gene. CDR3 length: 16 residues. Per the germline V gene, CDR1 is KGHSH and CDR2 is LQKENI. Trimming removed 4 bases at V and 3 bases at J, with 15 bases between. CDR3 sequence: CASSLEAPTSNEKLFF. Here the CDR3 DNA reads TGTGCCAGCTCACTCGAGGCCCCAACCTCTAATGAAAAACTGTTTTTT.

This clone was recorded once. The V call is TRBV3-1 (or the pseudogene TRBV3-2), the J call TRBJ2-3; tentative D call: TRBD2 (7 bases). Looked up from germline, CDR1 is LGHDT and CDR2 is YNNKEL (reference sequence). The CDR3 runs to 18 residues. Trimming left V 0 bases short and J 4 bases short, with 20 bases between. The CDR3 loop reads CASSQEERGAPAADTQYF. In DNA, the CDR3 is TGTGCCAGCAGCCAAGAAGAACGGGGGGCCCCCGCAGCAGATACGCAGTATTTT.

The chain links TRBV7-8 to TRBJ2-3; weak D call: TRBD2 (5 bases). The CDR3 totals 14 residues. CDR1 and CDR2 from the germline V gene are SGHVS and FQNEAQ. V lost 7 bases, J lost 2 bases, and 13 bases lay in between. For the CDR3, the DNA is TGTGCCAGCAAAGTGGAGGAGACCACAGATACGCAGTATTTT. Its protein is CASKVEETTDTQYF. Full variable domain (missing parts from reference TRBV7-8 and TRBJ2-3): GAGVSQSPRYKVAKRGQDVALRCDPISGHVSLFWYQQALGQGPEFLTYFQNEAQLDKSGLPSDRFFAERPEGSVSTLKIQRTQQEDSAVYLCASKVEETTDTQYFGPGTRLTVL.

Comments on this clone: Additional DNA sequences in this sample encode the identical CDR3. V is TRBV2 and J is TRBJ1-1, with D possibly being TRBD1 (6 bases). CDR1 is SNHLY and CDR2 is FYNNEI in the germline V gene. Between the trimmed V and J ends, which lost 8 bases and 3 bases, there was a span of 19 bases. This CDR3 spans 15 amino acids. CDR3 DNA: TGTGCCAGCGGGGAGGGGGGGTCGAGGGACACTGAAGCTTTCTTT. Translation: CASGEGGSRDTEAFF.

This chain uses TRBV11-2 with TRBJ1-1; D may be TRBD1 (6 bases). Germline assignment: CDR1 SGHAT and CDR2 FQNNGV. The CDR3 is made up of 14 amino acids. Trimming shortened V by 1 base and J by 4 bases, and 10 bases separated the two germline ends. The CDR3 nucleotides read TGTGCCAGCAGCTTAGTGAGGGGGGGCACTGAAGCTTTCTTT. Protein: CASSLVRGGTEAFF.

V gene TRBV5-1 combines with J gene TRBJ2-3; 8 bases are a match to TRBD1. Trimming cost V 4 bases and J 4 bases; bases outside gene matches: 11. The CDR3 is made up of 16 amino acids. Per the germline V gene, CDR1 is SGHRS and CDR2 is YFSETQ. CDR3 in DNA: TGCGCCAGCAGCCCCACTCGACAGGGGACCCCAGATACGCAGTATTTT. This sequence encodes CASSPTRQGTPDTQYF.

CDR3 residues: CASSLDPGNEQFF. CDR3 sequence (DNA): TGTGCCAGCAGCTTAGACCCAGGGAATGAGCAGTTCTTC. The V call is TRBV11-1, the J call TRBJ2-1; perhaps TRBD1 as D (5 bases). Deletions cut 1 base from V and 7 bases from J, with 8 bases between. This CDR3 spans 13 amino acids. Germline CDR1 is SGHAT and CDR2 is FQDESV (reference sequence).

This clone was counted once. The gene calls are TRBV11-2 and TRBJ1-6, with D possibly matching TRBD1 (6 bases). Per germline, CDR1 SGHAT and CDR2 FQNNGV. Between the trimmed V and J ends, which lost 0 bases and 7 bases, there was a span of 13 bases. The CDR3 sequence is 16 residues long. The chain's CDR3 is CASSLDWGGGNSPLHF. The CDR3 DNA sequence: TGTGCCAGCAGCTTAGATTGGGGAGGGGGAAATTCACCCCTCCACTTT.

The chain links TRBV6-5 to TRBJ1-1; weak D call: TRBD1 (5 bases). The CDR3 has 15 residues. V lost 2 bases and J 5 bases, leaving 15 bases between the germline ends. Germline CDR1 MNHEY, CDR2 SVGAGI. The DNA for the CDR3 is TGTGCCAGCAGTTACACCAAAGACAGTTTAACTGAAGCTTTCTTT. The encoded protein is CASSYTKDSLTEAFF.

V is TRBV7-9 and J is TRBJ1-2; possible D gene TRBD1, 5 bases. CDR3 length equals 13 residues. The germline gives CDR1 SEHNR, CDR2 FQNEAQ (reference sequence). Trimming cost V 5 bases and J 8 bases, with 15 bases left between them. CDR3 loop: CASSPEGVGGYTF. DNA for the CDR3: TGTGCCAGCAGCCCTGAAGGGGTGGGGGGCTACACCTTC.

This clone turned up a few times. Other DNA variants within this sample encode the same CDR3. The chain recombines TRBV5-1 with TRBJ2-7, with 8 positions matching TRBD1. V lost 3 bases and J lost 1; bases outside the gene matches: 6. Looked up from germline, CDR1 is SGHRS and CDR2 is YFSETQ. The CDR3 extends over 15 amino acids. The CDR3, as DNA: TGCGCCAGCAGCTCCCGACAGGGGAGTTCCTACGAGCAGTACTTC. Amino acid sequence: CASSSRQGSSYEQYF.

The CDR3 DNA reads as TGCGCCAGCAGCCTGGGACAGGTCTATACGCAGTATTTT. Amino acid sequence: CASSLGQVYTQYF. V is TRBV4-1 and J is TRBJ2-3; 8 bases agree with TRBD1. This CDR3 is 13 amino acids long. Looked up from germline, CDR1 is MGHRA and CDR2 is YSYEKL. V trimming: 4 bases; J trimming: 7 bases; junction bases outside the gene matches: 4.

This sequence joins TRBV11-1 and TRBJ2-7; 8 bases fit TRBD1. The CDR3 length is 15 residues. V was clipped by 3 bases and J by 0 bases; unmatched bases: 4. Germline CDR1 is SGHAT and CDR2 is FQDESV (reference sequence). CDR3: CASSLGQAISYEQYF. The DNA for the CDR3 is TGTGCCAGCAGCTTGGGACAGGCCATCTCCTACGAGCAGTACTTC.

V gene TRBV5-1 combines with J gene TRBJ2-1, with D perhaps matching TRBD2 (6 bases). Trimming removed 4 bases from V and 9 bases from J, with 29 bases in between. CDR1 is SGHRS and CDR2 is YFSETQ in the germline V gene. The CDR3 loop spans 18 amino acids. CDR3 coding DNA: TGCGCCAGCAGCACCGGGACCCTCACGGGGGTTTCCCTTAGTGAGCAGTTCTTC. It yields the protein CASSTGTLTGVSLSEQFF. Full variable domain (missing parts from reference TRBV5-1 and TRBJ2-1): KAGVTQTPRYLIKTRGQQVTLSCSPISGHRSVSWYQQTPGQGLQFLFEYFSETQRNKGNFPGRFSGRQFSNSRSEMNVSTLELGDSALYLCASSTGTLTGVSLSEQFFGPGTRLTVL.

This chain joins TRBV2 and TRBJ1-5; TRBD1 aligns across 9 bases. The CDR3 extends over 15 amino acids. V gave up 4 bases and J gave up 9 bases; unmatched junction bases: 10. Germline V gives CDR1 SNHLY, CDR2 FYNNEI. CDR3 in DNA: TGTGCCAGCAGTGGGGGACAGGGCCCTAGGACGCCCCAGCATTTT. It codes for CASSGGQGPRTPQHF.

The chain is built from TRBV19 and TRBJ2-1; tentative D call: TRBD1 (5 bases). There are 14 residues in the CDR3. Trimming removed 2 bases from V and 6 bases from J, with 11 bases in between. Looked up from germline, CDR1 is LNHDA and CDR2 is SQIVND (reference sequence). The CDR3 DNA sequence: TGTGCCAGTAGTATAAAGGGGATGGTCAATGAGCAGTTCTTC. Translation gives CASSIKGMVNEQFF. Based on the CDR3 plus reference TRBV19 and TRBJ2-1, the full variable domain is DGGITQSPKYLFRKEGQNVTLSCEQNLNHDAMYWYRQDPGQGLRLIYYSQIVNDFQKGDIAEGYSVSREKKESFPLTVTSAQKNPTAFYLCASSIKGMVNEQFFGPGTRLTVL.